This entry lists 4 T cell receptor beta chains sequenced from one sample in a study of blood T cell repertoires in COVID-19 (TCRdb year 2020). Library preparation used the immunoSEQ multiplex PCR assay. What TCRdb holds here is the immuneACCESS table cut down to in-frame rearrangements. Part of the clones is not present; checked against another copy, under half of the missing clones reflect an unresolved V gene, and the others are unexplained. The sample profile shows 150,000 or so clones; around 85% of them were found once. Of the sample, over 0.55% is held by the ten largest clones. Material: peripheral blood. The receptors originated from a man aged 55 to 70 with COVID-19, enrolled during active disease.

This clone was observed a handful of times. CDR3 sequence: CASSRPEGANTEAFF. CDR3 sequence (DNA): TGTGCCAGTAGCCGACCCGAGGGGGCAAACACTGAAGCTTTCTTT. V usage is TRBV19 and J usage is TRBJ1-1, with 7 bases aligning to TRBD1. CDR1 LNHDA and CDR2 SQIVND come from the germline V gene (reference sequence). Trimming at V came to 6 bases and at J to 2 bases, leaving 9 bases not matched to a gene. The CDR3 spans 15 residues.

This sequence joins TRBV4-3 and TRBJ1-3, with TRBD1 matching 8 bases. With V trimmed by 1 base and J by 3 bases, 2 bases remained unmatched. Germline CDR1 is LGHNA and CDR2 is YSLEER. The CDR3 totals 15 residues. CDR3: CASSQGQGSGNTIYF. Written as DNA, the CDR3 is TGCGCCAGCAGCCAAGGACAGGGGAGTGGAAACACCATATATTTT.

The CDR3 here is CASSRRDRGLSSYNEQFF. DNA for the CDR3: TGTGCCAGTAGTAGACGGGACAGGGGGCTGAGCTCCTACAATGAGCAGTTCTTC. The chain joins TRBV19 to TRBJ2-1, with 12 bases aligning to TRBD1. The CDR3 spans 18 residues. Germline assignment: CDR1 LNHDA and CDR2 SQIVND (reference sequence). The trim removed 4 bases at V and 0 bases at J, leaving 7 bases unmatched.

The J gene is TRBJ1-3, the V gene TRBV7-2; 7 nucleotides agree with TRBD1. The CDR3 contains 19 residues. V was clipped by 5 bases and J by 0 bases; unmatched bases: 16. Germline V gene lookup returns CDR1 SGHTA and CDR2 FQGNSA. In DNA form, the CDR3 reads TGTGCCAGCAGCGCCCAGTTCAGACAGGGTGGGAGCTCTGGAAACACCATATATTTT. Protein: CASSAQFRQGGSSGNTIYF. Full variable domain (outside the CDR3, taken from reference TRBV7-2 and TRBJ1-3): GAGVSQSPSNKVTEKGKDVELRCDPISGHTALYWYRQSLGQGLEFLIYFQGNSAPDKSGLPSDRFSAERTGGSVSTLTIQRTQQEDSAVYLCASSAQFRQGGSSGNTIYFGEGSWLTVV.